These 2 T cell receptor beta chains came from one sample sequenced in a study of technical replicates of blood from a handful of donors. This table comes from immunoSEQ multiplex PCR, and its TCRdb copy is limited to in-frame clones, with some not included. Among roughly 66,000 clones listed, approximately 83% were seen once. Specimen: PBMCs. These receptors were taken from a human donor in good health. Some clones in this sample may be carry-over from other donors' samples.

The CDR3 spells CASSLGPGQLKFF. The CDR3 DNA sequence: TGTGCCAGCAGCTTAGGTCCCGGACAACTTAAGTTTTTT. This chain links TRBV5-6 with TRBJ1-4, with D perhaps matching TRBD1 (5 bases). This CDR3 comprises 13 residues. With 2 bases removed from V and 16 bases from J, the gap between germline ends came to 18 bases. The V gene's germline CDR1 is SGHDT and CDR2 YYEEEE.

This sequence joins TRBV9 and TRBJ2-6, with 13 bases identical to TRBD2. The junction had 8 bases not matched to a gene; V was cut back by 7 bases and J by 4 bases. The CDR3 loop spans 17 amino acids. Germline CDR1 SGDLS, CDR2 YYNGEE. DNA of the CDR3: TGTGCCAGCGGTGGACTAGCGGGAGTGGGCGGGGCCAACGTCCTGACTTTC. Encoded protein: CASGGLAGVGGANVLTF.